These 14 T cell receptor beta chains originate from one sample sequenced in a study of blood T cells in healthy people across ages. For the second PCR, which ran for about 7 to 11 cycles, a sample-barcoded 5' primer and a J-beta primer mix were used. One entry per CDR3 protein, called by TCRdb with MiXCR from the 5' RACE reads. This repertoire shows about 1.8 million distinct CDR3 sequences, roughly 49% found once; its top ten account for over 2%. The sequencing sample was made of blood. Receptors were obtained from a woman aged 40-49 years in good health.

CDR3 coding DNA: TGTGCCATCAGGCCGGGACTAGGGCCAGATACGCAGTATTTT. This sequence encodes CAIRPGLGPDTQYF. The gene calls are TRBV10-3 and TRBJ2-3; TRBD2 aligns across 8 bases. J gave up 4 bases and V 6 bases, and 6 bases lay outside the gene matches. This CDR3 is 14 amino acids long. The V gene's germline CDR1 is ENHRY and CDR2 SYGVKD.

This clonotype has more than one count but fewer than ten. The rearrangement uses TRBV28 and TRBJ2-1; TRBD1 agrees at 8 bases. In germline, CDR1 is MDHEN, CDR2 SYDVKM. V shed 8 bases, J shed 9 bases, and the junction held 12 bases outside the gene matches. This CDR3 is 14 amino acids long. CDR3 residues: CASHPPDRGPEQFF. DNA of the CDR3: TGTGCCAGCCACCCACCCGACAGGGGACCTGAGCAGTTCTTC.

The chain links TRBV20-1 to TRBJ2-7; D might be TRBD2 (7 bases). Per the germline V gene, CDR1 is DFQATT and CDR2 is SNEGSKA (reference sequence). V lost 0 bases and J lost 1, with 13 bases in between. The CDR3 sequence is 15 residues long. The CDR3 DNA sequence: TGCAGTGCTAGAGAGATGGGGGGGCCGTCCTACGAGCAGTACTTC. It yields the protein CSAREMGGPSYEQYF.

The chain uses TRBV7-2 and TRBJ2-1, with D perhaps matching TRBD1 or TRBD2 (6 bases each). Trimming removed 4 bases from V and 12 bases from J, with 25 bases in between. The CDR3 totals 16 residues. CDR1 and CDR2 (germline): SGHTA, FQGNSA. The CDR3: CASSSSPGLLGGGQFF. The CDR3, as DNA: TGTGCCAGCAGCTCCTCCCCGGGACTCTTGGGGGGCGGGCAGTTCTTC.

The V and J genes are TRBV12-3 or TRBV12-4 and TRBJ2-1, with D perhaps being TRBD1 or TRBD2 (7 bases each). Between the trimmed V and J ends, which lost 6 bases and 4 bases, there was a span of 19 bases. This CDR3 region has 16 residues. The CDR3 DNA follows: TGTGCCAGCAGCCGACAACAGGGGCGGGGGTACAATGAGCAGTTCTTC. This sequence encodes CASSRQQGRGYNEQFF.

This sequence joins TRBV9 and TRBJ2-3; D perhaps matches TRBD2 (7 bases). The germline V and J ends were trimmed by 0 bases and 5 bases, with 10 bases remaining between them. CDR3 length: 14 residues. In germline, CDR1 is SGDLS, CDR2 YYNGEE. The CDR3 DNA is TGTGCCAGCAGCGTAGCGGGGGGCCGAGATACGCAGTATTTT. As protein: CASSVAGGRDTQYF.

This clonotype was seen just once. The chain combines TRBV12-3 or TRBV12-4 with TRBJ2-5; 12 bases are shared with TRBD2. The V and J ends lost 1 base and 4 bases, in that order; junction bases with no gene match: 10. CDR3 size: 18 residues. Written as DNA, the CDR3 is TGTGCCAGCAGTTTAGGAGCTCTAGCGGGGGGGCCGGGAGAGACCCAGTACTTC. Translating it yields CASSLGALAGGPGETQYF.

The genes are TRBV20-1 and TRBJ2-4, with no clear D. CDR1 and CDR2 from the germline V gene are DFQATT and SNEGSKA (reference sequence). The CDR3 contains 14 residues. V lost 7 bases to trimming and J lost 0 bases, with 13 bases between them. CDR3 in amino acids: CSVPGRLAKNIQYF. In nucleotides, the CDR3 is TGCAGTGTCCCGGGCCGACTAGCCAAAAACATTCAGTACTTC.

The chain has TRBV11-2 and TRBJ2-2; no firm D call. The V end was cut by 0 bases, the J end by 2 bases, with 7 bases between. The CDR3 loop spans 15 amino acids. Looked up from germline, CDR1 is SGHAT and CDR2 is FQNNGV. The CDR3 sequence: CASSLDFLNTGELFF. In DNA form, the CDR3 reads TGTGCCAGCAGCTTAGATTTCCTTAACACCGGGGAGCTGTTTTTT.

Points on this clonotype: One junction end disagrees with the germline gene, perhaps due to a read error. The CDR3 DNA is TGTGCTAGCAGCCCTATTCGTGGTAGCGGCCCAACAGATACGCAGTATTTT. This sequence encodes CASSPIRGSGPTDTQYF. V and J are TRBV7-7 and TRBJ2-3; D is possibly TRBD2 (6 bases). There are 17 residues in the CDR3. CDR1 and CDR2 (germline): SSHAT, FNYEAQ (reference sequence).

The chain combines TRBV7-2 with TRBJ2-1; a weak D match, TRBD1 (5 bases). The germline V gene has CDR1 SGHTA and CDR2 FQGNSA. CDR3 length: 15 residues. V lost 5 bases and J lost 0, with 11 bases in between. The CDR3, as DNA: TGTGCCAGCAGCGCCCCGACAGCCTCCTACAATGAGCAGTTCTTC. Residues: CASSAPTASYNEQFF.

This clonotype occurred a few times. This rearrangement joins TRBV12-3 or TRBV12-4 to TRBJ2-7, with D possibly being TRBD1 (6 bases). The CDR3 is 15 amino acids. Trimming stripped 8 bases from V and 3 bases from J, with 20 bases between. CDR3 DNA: TGTGCCAGCCTACTACGACAGGTTGGGCGCTACGAGCAGTACTTC. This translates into CASLLRQVGRYEQYF.

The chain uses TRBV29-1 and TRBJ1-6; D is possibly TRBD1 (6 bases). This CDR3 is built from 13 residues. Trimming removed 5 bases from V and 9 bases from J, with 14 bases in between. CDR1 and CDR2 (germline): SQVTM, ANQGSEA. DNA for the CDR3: TGCAGCGTTCGGTCAGGGGCAGGTTCACCCCTCCACTTT. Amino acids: CSVRSGAGSPLHF.

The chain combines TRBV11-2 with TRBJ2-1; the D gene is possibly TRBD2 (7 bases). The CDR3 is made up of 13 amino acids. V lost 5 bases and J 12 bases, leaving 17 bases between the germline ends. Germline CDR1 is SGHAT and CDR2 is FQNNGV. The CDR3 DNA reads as TGTGCCAGCAGCCCTGTGGCGGGGGACATGCAGTTCTTC. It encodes CASSPVAGDMQFF.